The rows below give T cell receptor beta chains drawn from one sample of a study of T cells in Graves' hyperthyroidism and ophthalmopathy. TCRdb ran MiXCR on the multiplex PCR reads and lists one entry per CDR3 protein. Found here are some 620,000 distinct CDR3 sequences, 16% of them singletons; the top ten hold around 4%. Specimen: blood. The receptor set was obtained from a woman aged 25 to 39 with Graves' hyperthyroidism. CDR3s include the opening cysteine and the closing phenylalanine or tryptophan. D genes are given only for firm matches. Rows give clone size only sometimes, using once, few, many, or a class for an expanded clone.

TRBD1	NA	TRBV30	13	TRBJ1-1	TGTGCCTGGAACACAGACAGGGCTAAGGAAGCTTTCTTT	CAWNTDRAKEAFF
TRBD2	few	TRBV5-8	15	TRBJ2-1	TGTGCCAGCAGCTTTAAAACTAGCGGATACAATGAGCAGTTCTTC	CASSFKTSGYNEQFF
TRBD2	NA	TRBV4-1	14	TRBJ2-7	TGCGCCAGCAGCCACCCGACTAGCGGGTACGAGCAGTACTTC	CASSHPTSGYEQYF
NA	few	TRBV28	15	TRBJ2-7	TGTGCCACCCGGGGTTGGGGGCGGGGCTCCTACGAGCAGTACTTC	CATRGWGRGSYEQYF
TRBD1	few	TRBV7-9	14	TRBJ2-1	TGTGCCAGCCGAAGGACAGGGGAAATAAATGAGCAGTTCTTC	CASRRTGEINEQFF
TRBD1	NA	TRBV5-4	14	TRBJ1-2	TGTGCCAGCAGCTTGGCGCAGGGGGAAGGTGGCTACACCTTC	CASSLAQGEGGYTF
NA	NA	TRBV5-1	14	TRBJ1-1	TGTGCCAGCACCCCGGACTTGGGAAGCACTGAAGCTTTCTTT	CASTPDLGSTEAFF
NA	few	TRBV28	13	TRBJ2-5	TGTGCCAGCAGTTTAAATAACGGAGAGACCCAGTACTTC	CASSLNNGETQYF
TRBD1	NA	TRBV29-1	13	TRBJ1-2	TGCAGCGTAGGGACGGACAGGGTCGAGGGCTACACCTTC	CSVGTDRVEGYTF
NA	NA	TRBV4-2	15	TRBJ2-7	TGTGCCAGCAGCCAAGAAATACTAGTAATGTACGAGCAGTACTTC	CASSQEILVMYEQYF
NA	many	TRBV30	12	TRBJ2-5	TGTGCCTGGAGTGTATCCAAAGAGACCCAGTACTTC	CAWSVSKETQYF
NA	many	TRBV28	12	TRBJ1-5	TGTGCCAGCAGCCAGGGTCTTCGGCCCCAGCATTTT	CASSQGLRPQHF
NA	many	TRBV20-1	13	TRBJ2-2	TGCAGTGCGCCCCGACTGAACACCGGGGAGCTGTTTTTT	CSAPRLNTGELFF
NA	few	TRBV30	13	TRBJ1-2	TGTGCCTGGAGTCTAGGAGGTAGCTATGGCTACACCTTC	CAWSLGGSYGYTF
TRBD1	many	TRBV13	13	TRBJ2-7	TGTGCCAGCAGCTCGACAGGGCCCCACGAGCAGTACTTC	CASSSTGPHEQYF
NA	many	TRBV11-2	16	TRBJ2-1	TGTGCCAGCAGCTTAGAGCCGGGCGTCTCCTACAATGAGCAGTTCTTC	CASSLEPGVSYNEQFF
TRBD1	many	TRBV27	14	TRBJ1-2	TGTGCCAGCAGTCCCGGACAGGCCCGAGATGGCTACACCTTC	CASSPGQARDGYTF
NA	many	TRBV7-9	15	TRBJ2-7	TGTGCCAGCAGCCCCTCGCGCGGGTTATCCTACGAGCAGTACTTC	CASSPSRGLSYEQYF
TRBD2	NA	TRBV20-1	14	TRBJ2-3	TGCAGTGCTAGAACTAGCGGGAATATAGATACGCAGTATTTT	CSARTSGNIDTQYF
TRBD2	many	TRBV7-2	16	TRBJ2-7	TGTGCCAGCAGCTTAAGGGCGCGGAGCCTAGCGGACGAGCAGTACTTC	CASSLRARSLADEQYF
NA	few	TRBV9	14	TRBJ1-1	TGTGCCAGCAGCGTACTATCGACAGATAATGAAGCTTTCTTT	CASSVLSTDNEAFF
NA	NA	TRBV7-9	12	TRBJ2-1	TGTGCCAGCAGCCACGTGCTCAATGAGCAGTTCTTC	CASSHVLNEQFF
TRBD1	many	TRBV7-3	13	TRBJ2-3	TGTGCCAGCAGCTACAGGGGGCAAGATACGCAGTATTTT	CASSYRGQDTQYF
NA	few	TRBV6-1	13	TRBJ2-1	TGTGCCAGCAGGCCTCAGGGTCTCCATGAGCAGTTCTTC	CASRPQGLHEQFF
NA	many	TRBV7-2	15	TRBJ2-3	TGTGCCAGCAGCGTTAGCTCCCTAGGGGTAGATACGCAGTATTTT	CASSVSSLGVDTQYF
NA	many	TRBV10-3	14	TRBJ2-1	TGTGCCATCAGTGAGTCTACAGGGTCAAATGAGCAGTTCTTC	CAISESTGSNEQFF
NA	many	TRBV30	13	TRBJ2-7	TGTGCCTGGAAACGGACAGCCTCCTACGAGCAGTACTTC	CAWKRTASYEQYF
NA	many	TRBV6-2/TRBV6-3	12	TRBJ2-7	TGTGCCAGCAAGGACCTGAATTACGAGCAGTACTTC	CASKDLNYEQYF
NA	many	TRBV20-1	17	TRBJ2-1	TGCAGTGCCAATAGGCGTGGCGGGTCGTTACCATACAATGAGCAGTTCTTC	CSANRRGGSLPYNEQFF
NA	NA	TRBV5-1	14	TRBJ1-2	TGCGCCAGCAGCTTGGGGTCCGGACTAGGTGGCTACACCTTC	CASSLGSGLGGYTF
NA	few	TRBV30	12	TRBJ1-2	TGTGCCTGGAAGGGACTTTCAAATGGCTACACCTTC	CAWKGLSNGYTF
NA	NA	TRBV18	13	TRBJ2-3	TGTGCCAGCTCACCCTATCGCACAGATACGCAGTATTTT	CASSPYRTDTQYF
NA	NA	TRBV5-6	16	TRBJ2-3	TGTGCCAGCAGCTTGGTGCCCAGGGGTGGCACAGATACGCAGTATTTT	CASSLVPRGGTDTQYF
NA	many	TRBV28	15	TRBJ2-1	TGTGCCAGCACCCTCCCAACGGCGGGGTACAATGAGCAGTTCTTC	CASTLPTAGYNEQFF
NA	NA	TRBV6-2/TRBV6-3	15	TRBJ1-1	TGTGCCAGCAGTTACTCGGTATCCAAGGGGGTTGAAGCTTTCTTT	CASSYSVSKGVEAFF
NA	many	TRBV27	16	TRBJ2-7	TGTGCCAGCAGTCGCCGGGACCCTAAGGTCTCCTACGAGCAGTACTTC	CASSRRDPKVSYEQYF
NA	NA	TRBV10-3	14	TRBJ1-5	TGTGCCATCAGTCCCAGTGGAACTAATCAGCCCCAGCATTTT	CAISPSGTNQPQHF
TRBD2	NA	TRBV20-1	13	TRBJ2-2	TGCAGTGCCCTAGCGGGAGGGCCCGGGGAGCTGTTTTTT	CSALAGGPGELFF
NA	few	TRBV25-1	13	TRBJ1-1	TGTGCCAGCAGGAGGGCCTTCGGAACTGAAGCTTTCTTT	CASRRAFGTEAFF
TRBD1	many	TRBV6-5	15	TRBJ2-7	TGTGCCAGCAGTTACTCGACAGGGGGTTCCTACGAGCAGTACTTC	CASSYSTGGSYEQYF
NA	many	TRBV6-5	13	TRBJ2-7	TGTGCCAGCAGTTATTCAGTCTCCTACGAGCAGTACTTC	CASSYSVSYEQYF
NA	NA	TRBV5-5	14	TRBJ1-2	TGTGCCAGCAGCTTGGCCGGGGACTTATATGGCTACACCTTC	CASSLAGDLYGYTF
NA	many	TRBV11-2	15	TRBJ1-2	TGTGCCAGCAGCTTAGGGTCGGGGGCCGGCTATGGCTACACCTTC	CASSLGSGAGYGYTF
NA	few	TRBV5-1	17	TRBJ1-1	TGCGCCAGCAGCCCCCCGGGGGGCCGGGCCGAAAACACTGAAGCTTTCTTT	CASSPPGGRAENTEAFF
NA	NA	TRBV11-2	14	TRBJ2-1	TGTGCCAGCAGCCAAGAAGCCGACGGAGTGGAGCAGTTCTTC	CASSQEADGVEQFF
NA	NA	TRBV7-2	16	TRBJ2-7	TGTGCCAGCAGCTTAGACCATGTGGGGGCAGTCTACGAGCAGTACTTC	CASSLDHVGAVYEQYF
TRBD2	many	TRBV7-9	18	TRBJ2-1	TGTGCCAGCAGCTTGTCAGCGGGAGTAATCCCCCTGTACAATGAGCAGTTCTTC	CASSLSAGVIPLYNEQFF
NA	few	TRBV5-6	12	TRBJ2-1	TGTGCCAGTAGTATCTACTCATTTGAGCAGTTCTTC	CASSIYSFEQFF
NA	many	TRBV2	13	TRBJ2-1	TGTGCCAGCACTTACAGTCCTGACAATGAGCAGTTCTTC	CASTYSPDNEQFF
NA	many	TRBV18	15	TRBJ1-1	TGTGCCAGCTCACCACTCGACTTGGTGGGGACTGAAGCTTTCTTT	CASSPLDLVGTEAFF
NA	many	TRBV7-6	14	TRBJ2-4	TGTGCCAGCAGCTTAGGAGAGGCCAAAAACATTCAGTACTTC	CASSLGEAKNIQYF
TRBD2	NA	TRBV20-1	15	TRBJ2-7	TGCAGTGCGACATCTAGCGGGAGGGCCTCCTACGAGCAGTACTTC	CSATSSGRASYEQYF